The 5 T cell receptor beta chains below all came from one sample that was sequenced in a study of CD8+ T cells in alopecia areata. Following RNA extraction, reverse transcription yielded cDNA that acted as the sequencing template. The method was immunoSEQ multiplex PCR; TCRdb's version includes in-frame clones alone and lacks a portion of them. The data hold about 56,000 clones, with about 96% observed a single time. The sample in question was CD8+ T cells sorted from blood, obtained at week 0. Receptor source: a human donor with alopecia areata.

The V call is TRBV4-1, the J call TRBJ2-1; D is perhaps TRBD1 (6 bases). The length of the CDR3 is 13 residues. Germline loops: CDR1 MGHRA, CDR2 YSYEKL. Trimming cost V 5 bases and J 1 base, with 6 bases left between them. The CDR3: CASSGQSYNEQFF. As DNA, the CDR3 is TGCGCCAGCAGCGGACAGTCCTACAATGAGCAGTTCTTC.

The genes are TRBV7-2 and TRBJ2-1, with a weak D call TRBD2 (7 bases). Germline CDR1 SGHTA, CDR2 FQGNSA. The CDR3 is 17 residues long. Trimming took 0 bases from V and 7 from J, leaving 19 bases between them. Here the CDR3 reads CASSLARRGGPLNEQFF. Here the CDR3 DNA reads TGTGCCAGCAGCTTAGCCCGGAGGGGGGGGCCTCTGAATGAGCAGTTCTTC.

The chain recombines TRBV5-1 with TRBJ1-6, with D unclear. V shed 1 base and J shed 0 bases, with 11 bases lying between them. The germline CDR1 and CDR2 sequences are SGHRS and YFSETQ. The CDR3 spans 17 residues. Here the CDR3 reads CASSLRTGSSYNSPLHF. The CDR3 DNA is TGCGCCAGCAGCTTGCGGACCGGGAGCTCCTATAATTCACCCCTCCACTTT.

The V and J genes are TRBV4-1 and TRBJ2-5; D perhaps matches TRBD1 (5 bases). This CDR3 is 15 amino acids long. Germline V lookup: CDR1 MGHRA, CDR2 YSYEKL. The germline V and J ends were trimmed by 0 bases and 5 bases, with 13 bases remaining between them. CDR3 residues: CASSQDLTDGETQYF. The CDR3 DNA reads as TGCGCCAGCAGCCAAGATCTGACAGATGGGGAGACCCAGTACTTC.

V gene TRBV4-3 combines with J gene TRBJ2-1; no reliable D call. Germline V gene sequence: CDR1 LGHNA, CDR2 YSLEER. The V end was cut by 4 bases, the J end by 10 bases, with 14 bases between. The CDR3 sequence is 13 residues long. The CDR3 bases are TGCGCCAGCAGCCCGCGCGGAGCGAGGGAGCAGTTCTTC. It specifies CASSPRGAREQFF.